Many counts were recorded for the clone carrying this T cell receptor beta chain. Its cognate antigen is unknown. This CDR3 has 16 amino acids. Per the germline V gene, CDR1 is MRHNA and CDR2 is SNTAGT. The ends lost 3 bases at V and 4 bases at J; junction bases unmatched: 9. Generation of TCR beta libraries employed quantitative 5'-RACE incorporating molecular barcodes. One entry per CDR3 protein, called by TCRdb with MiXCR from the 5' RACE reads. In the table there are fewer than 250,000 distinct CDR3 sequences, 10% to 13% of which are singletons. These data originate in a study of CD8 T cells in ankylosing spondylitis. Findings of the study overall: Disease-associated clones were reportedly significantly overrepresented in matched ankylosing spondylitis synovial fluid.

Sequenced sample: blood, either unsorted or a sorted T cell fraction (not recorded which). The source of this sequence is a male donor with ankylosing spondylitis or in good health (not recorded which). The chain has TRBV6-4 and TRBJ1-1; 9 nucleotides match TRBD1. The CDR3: CASSEQGTGISTEAFF. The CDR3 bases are TGTGCCAGCAGTGAACAGGGGACAGGGATAAGCACTGAAGCTTTCTTT.